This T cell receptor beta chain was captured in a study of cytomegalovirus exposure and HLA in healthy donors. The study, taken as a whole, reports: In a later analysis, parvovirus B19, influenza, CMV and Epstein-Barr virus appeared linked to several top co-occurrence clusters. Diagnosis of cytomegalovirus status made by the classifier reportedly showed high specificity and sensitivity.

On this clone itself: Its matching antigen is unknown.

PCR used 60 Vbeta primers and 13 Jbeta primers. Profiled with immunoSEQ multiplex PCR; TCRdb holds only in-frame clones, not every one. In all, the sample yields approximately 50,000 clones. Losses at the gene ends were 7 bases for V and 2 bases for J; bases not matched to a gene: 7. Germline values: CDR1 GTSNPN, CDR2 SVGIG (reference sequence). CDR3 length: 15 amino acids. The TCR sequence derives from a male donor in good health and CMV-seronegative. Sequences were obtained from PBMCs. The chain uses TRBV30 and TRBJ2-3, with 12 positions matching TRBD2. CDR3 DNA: TGTGCCTCCGACCTAGCGGGGGGGTCCACAGATACGCAGTATTTT. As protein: CASDLAGGSTDTQYF.